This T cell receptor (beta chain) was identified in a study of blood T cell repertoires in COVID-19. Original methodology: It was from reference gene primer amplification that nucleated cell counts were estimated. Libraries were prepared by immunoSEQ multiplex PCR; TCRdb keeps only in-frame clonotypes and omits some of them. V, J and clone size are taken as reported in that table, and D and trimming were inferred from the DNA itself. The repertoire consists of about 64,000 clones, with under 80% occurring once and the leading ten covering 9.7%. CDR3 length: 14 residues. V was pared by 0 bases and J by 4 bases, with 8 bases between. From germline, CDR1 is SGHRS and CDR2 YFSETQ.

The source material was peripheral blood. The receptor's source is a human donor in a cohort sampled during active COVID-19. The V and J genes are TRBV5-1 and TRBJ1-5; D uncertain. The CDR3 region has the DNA TGCGCCAGCAGCTTGGGCGGAAGGAATCAGCCCCAGCATTTT. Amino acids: CASSLGGRNQPQHF.